One sample yielded the 13 T cell receptor beta chains listed below, sequenced in a study of T cell responses to AZD1222 COVID-19 vaccine. Here immunoSEQ multiplex PCR was the method, and the copy in TCRdb shows in-frame clones only, minus some. The top ten hold 1.6% of the sample, which has roughly 120,000 clones, 92% seen once. This sample comprised peripheral blood, obtained 28 days after the second AZD1222 dose. The source is an adult who received the AZD1222 COVID-19 vaccine.

The chain combines TRBV7-9 with TRBJ2-7; a weak D match, TRBD1 (7 bases). The ends were cut back, 0 bases at V and 3 bases at J, with 12 bases in the middle. Per the germline V gene, CDR1 is SEHNR and CDR2 is FQNEAQ (reference sequence). This CDR3 region has 15 residues. As DNA, the CDR3 is TGTGCCAGCAGCTTAGCGCAGGGGGGTTTCTACGAGCAGTACTTC. Protein product: CASSLAQGGFYEQYF. The full variable domain, in which reference TRBV7-9 and TRBJ2-7 provide the parts outside the CDR3, is DTGVSQNPRHKITKRGQNVTFRCDPISEHNRLYWYRQTLGQGPEFLTYFQNEAQLEKSRLLSDRFSAERPKGSFSTLEIQRTEQGDSAMYLCASSLAQGGFYEQYFGPGTRLTVT.

This clone has only one observation. The chain recombines TRBV7-3 with TRBJ2-5; TRBD1 matches at 11 bases. Losses at the gene ends were 2 bases for V and 6 bases for J; bases not matched to a gene: 5. This CDR3 is built from 15 residues. The germline V gene has CDR1 SGHTA and CDR2 FQGTGA. CDR3 DNA sequence: TGTGCCAGCAGCTTAGGAGGGACAGGGGGGAAGACCCAGTACTTC. The encoded protein is CASSLGGTGGKTQYF.

This chain connects TRBV28 to TRBJ1-5; D is unclear. With 0 bases removed from V and 5 bases from J, the gap between germline ends came to 11 bases. There are 15 residues in the CDR3. CDR1 and CDR2 from the germline V gene are MDHEN and SYDVKM. CDR3 residues: CASSLWAADYQPQHF. In DNA form, the CDR3 reads TGTGCCAGCAGTTTATGGGCTGCAGACTATCAGCCCCAGCATTTT.

V is TRBV3-1 (or the pseudogene TRBV3-2) and J is TRBJ1-6; TRBD1 might be the D (5 bases). CDR3 length: 15 amino acids. V dropped 0 bases and J dropped 8 bases, with 11 bases sitting between them. The germline gives CDR1 LGHDT, CDR2 YNNKEL (reference sequence). This chain's CDR3 is CASSQERGPYSPLHF. The CDR3 nucleotides read TGTGCCAGCAGCCAAGAGAGGGGCCCTTATTCACCCCTCCACTTT.

In its sample, this clone was seen once. The chain combines TRBV30 with TRBJ2-5; TRBD1 matches 9 bases. The CDR3 covers 16 residues. The junction had 8 bases not matched to a gene; V was cut back by 2 bases and J by 1 base. Germline CDR1 GTSNPN, CDR2 SVGIG (reference sequence). CDR3 DNA sequence: TGTGCCTGGAGTTCTTTACAGGGGGCCCTCCAAGAGACCCAGTACTTC. Amino acids: CAWSSLQGALQETQYF.

The chain is built from TRBV27 and TRBJ2-7; 9 nucleotides line up with TRBD1. The length of the CDR3 is 14 residues. Germline CDR1 and CDR2: MNHEY and SMNVEV (reference sequence). Germline trimming cut 6 bases from V and 6 bases from J; bases unmatched to any gene: 9. CDR3 in amino acids: CASRPGQGGLEQYF. CDR3 DNA sequence: TGTGCCAGCAGGCCGGGACAGGGAGGCCTCGAGCAGTACTTC.

V and J are TRBV6-6 and TRBJ1-6; TRBD1 matches at 7 bases. V shed 7 bases and J 6 bases; nucleotides not matched to a gene: 3. Germline assignment: CDR1 MNHNY and CDR2 SVGAGI (reference sequence). The CDR3 is made up of 13 amino acids. This chain's CDR3 is CASMAGGNSPLHF. The CDR3 coding sequence is TGTGCCAGCATGGCAGGGGGTAATTCACCCCTCCACTTT.

The chain links TRBV14 to TRBJ2-1; 7 nucleotides line up with TRBD2. With V trimmed by 3 bases and J by 2 bases, 10 bases remained unmatched. This CDR3 is built from 17 residues. Germline CDR1 and CDR2: SGHDN and FVKESK. This CDR3 reads CASSQLAGGSPYNEQFF. Here the CDR3 DNA reads TGTGCCAGCAGCCAGCTTGCGGGCGGGAGCCCCTACAATGAGCAGTTCTTC.

The CDR3 region is CASSEQGVHEQYF. The CDR3 DNA follows: TGTGCCAGCAGTGAGCAGGGAGTCCACGAGCAGTACTTC. The chain recombines TRBV6-1 with TRBJ2-7, with D possibly being TRBD1 or TRBD2 (5 bases each). The CDR3 covers 13 residues. Between the trimmed V and J ends, which lost 3 bases and 5 bases, there was a span of 11 bases. The V gene's germline CDR1 is MNHNS and CDR2 SASEGT.

CDR3 in amino acids: CASSQDYNRGYEKLFF. The CDR3 bases are TGTGCCAGCAGCCAAGATTATAACAGGGGATACGAAAAACTGTTTTTT. The rearrangement joins TRBV3-1 (or the pseudogene TRBV3-2) to TRBJ1-4; 7 bases align to TRBD1. With 0 bases clipped from V and 8 bases from J, the junction kept 9 bases outside the gene matches. The CDR3 extends over 16 amino acids. Germline-derived CDR1 and CDR2 are LGHDT and YNNKEL (reference sequence).

This chain joins TRBV10-3 and TRBJ2-6; D ambiguous. There are 12 residues in the CDR3. The V gene lost 10 bases and the J gene lost 3 bases, with 7 bases spanning the gap. Germline V CDR1 and CDR2: ENHRY, SYGVKD. CDR3 region: CATEVGANVLTF. The CDR3 nucleotides are TGTGCCACCGAAGTTGGGGCCAACGTCCTGACTTTC.

The rearrangement uses TRBV6-2 or TRBV6-3 and TRBJ2-1, with 11 bases that match TRBD2. Germline assignment: CDR1 MNHEY and CDR2 SVGEGT. The CDR3 loop spans 16 amino acids. The J segment lost 5 bases and the V segment lost 6 bases, leaving 9 bases of the junction unmatched. As DNA, the CDR3 is TGTGCCAGCAGCCCGGACCTAGCGGGAGGAAACAATGAGCAGTTCTTC. It is translated as CASSPDLAGGNNEQFF.

The rearrangement uses TRBV7-3 and TRBJ1-4, with a weak D call TRBD1 (5 bases). Germline CDR1 and CDR2: SGHTA and FQGTGA. V gave up 1 base and J gave up 4 bases, with 25 bases separating them. This CDR3 has 20 residues. The CDR3, as DNA: TGTGCCAGCAGCTTAAAGGGCAGGGTTAAGATGTGCAATCTTAATGAAAAACTGTTTTTT. It codes for CASSLKGRVKMCNLNEKLFF. Using reference TRBV7-3 and TRBJ1-4 for the parts outside the CDR3, the full variable domain is GAGVSQTPSNKVTEKGKYVELRCDPISGHTALYWYRQSLGQGPEFLIYFQGTGAADDSGLPNDRFFAVRPEGSVSTLKIQRTERGDSAVYLCASSLKGRVKMCNLNEKLFFGSGTQLSVL.